This T cell receptor beta chain came from a study of T cell responses to AZD1222 COVID-19 vaccine. Study overall: Second-dose recipients at about 4 or about 12 weeks were treated as one pooled group. Overall study findings and caveats: No repertoire was sampled before or during the peak T cell response, only after it. Baseline seropositivity characterized only a handful of AZD1222 recipients. The donor cohort was predominantly white British with a female majority, and clonal diversity may have been underestimated.

As for this clone: As yet, its antigen is unknown.

In germline, CDR1 is SGHKS, CDR2 YYEKEE (reference sequence). V was clipped by 2 bases and J by 1 base, with 9 bases between them. The CDR3 contains 14 residues. Assay used: immunoSEQ multiplex PCR; TCRdb lists only in-frame clones, some missing. Among about 100,000 clones, about 86% were seen once, and the ten largest hold roughly 1.4%. Sequenced here: peripheral blood, sampled on day 0 of AZD1222 vaccination. This receptor was obtained from an adult in good health. The genes are TRBV5-5 and TRBJ1-1, with D tentatively TRBD1 (5 bases). The CDR3 coding sequence is TGTGCCAGCAGCTTATCAGGACAGAACACTGAAGCTTTCTTT. Residues: CASSLSGQNTEAFF.